This entry concerns a single T cell receptor beta chain. These data are taken from a study of CD8 T cells in ankylosing spondylitis. One entry per CDR3 protein results from TCRdb running MiXCR on the 5' RACE reads. Of around 340,000 distinct CDR3 sequences detected, roughly 15% appear once; the ten largest clones hold about 1.1%. The CDR3 is 15 amino acids. This chain links TRBV21-1 with TRBJ1-1. TRBV21-1 is classified as a pseudogene. The specimen sequenced was blood, either unsorted or a sorted T cell fraction (not recorded which). The sequence came from a male donor with ankylosing spondylitis or in good health (not recorded which). Here the CDR3 DNA reads TGTGCCAGCAGCAAAGGAGGGGAGGGAGGCACTGAAGCTTTCTTT. As protein: CASSKGGEGGTEAFF.